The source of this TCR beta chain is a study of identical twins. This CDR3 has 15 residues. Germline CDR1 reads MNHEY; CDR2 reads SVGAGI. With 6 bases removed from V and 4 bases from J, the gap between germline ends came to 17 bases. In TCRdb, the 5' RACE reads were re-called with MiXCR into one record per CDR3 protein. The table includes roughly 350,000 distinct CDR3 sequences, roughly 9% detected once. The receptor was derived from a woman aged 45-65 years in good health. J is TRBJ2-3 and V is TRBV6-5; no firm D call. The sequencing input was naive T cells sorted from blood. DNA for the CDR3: TGTGCCAGCAGCCAGGCGGCGACTGAACCAGATACGCAGTATTTT. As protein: CASSQAATEPDTQYF.